Listed below are T cell receptor beta chains from one sample, sequenced in a study of OX40 agonist ivuxolimab in advanced cancers. The repertoire was sequenced with immunoSEQ multiplex PCR; TCRdb's copy has only in-frame clones and lacks some. Of tens of thousands of clones listed, 80% to 90% were seen once; the top ten hold 20% to 30%. The sample consisted of CD4+ or CD8+ T cells sorted from blood, taken in a trial of the OX40 agonist ivuxolimab. The receptors come from an adult with an advanced solid tumor such as melanoma, head and neck, liver or kidney cancer. Both conserved end residues are part of each CDR3. A D gene is named only where the DNA matches it firmly. Not all rows give a size; the values are once, few, many and, for expanded clones, a class.

d_call: NA
v_call: TRBV25-1
clone_size: NA
j_call: TRBJ2-5
cdr3_aa: CASSFAETQYF
cdr3_nt: TGTGCCAGCAGCTTCGCGGAGACCCAGTACTTC

d_call: NA
v_call: TRBV7-9
clone_size: NA
j_call: TRBJ2-3
cdr3_aa: CASSLGPDPPQYF
cdr3_nt: TGTGCCAGCAGCTTAGGCCCAGACCCGCCGCAGTATTTT

d_call: NA
v_call: TRBV7-9
clone_size: NA
j_call: TRBJ2-7
cdr3_aa: CASRADDPYEQYF
cdr3_nt: TGTGCCAGCAGGGCGGACGACCCCTACGAGCAGTACTTC

d_call: NA
v_call: TRBV2
clone_size: NA
j_call: TRBJ1-1
cdr3_aa: CASWNPEWNTEAFF
cdr3_nt: TGTGCCAGCTGGAATCCCGAATGGAACACTGAAGCTTTCTTT

d_call: TRBD1
v_call: TRBV19
clone_size: NA
j_call: TRBJ1-1
cdr3_aa: CASGPAGGGITEAFF
cdr3_nt: TGTGCCAGCGGACCAGCAGGGGGTGGGATCACTGAAGCTTTCTTT

d_call: NA
v_call: TRBV7-8
clone_size: once
j_call: TRBJ2-7
cdr3_aa: CASSSIPNPLYEQYF
cdr3_nt: TGTGCCAGCAGCTCAATACCGAACCCACTCTACGAGCAGTACTTC

d_call: TRBD1
v_call: TRBV7-9
clone_size: NA
j_call: TRBJ2-2
cdr3_aa: CASSFSGQGRAGELFF
cdr3_nt: TGTGCCAGCAGCTTTTCCGGACAGGGCAGAGCCGGGGAGCTGTTTTTT

d_call: NA
v_call: TRBV6-5
clone_size: once
j_call: TRBJ1-2
cdr3_aa: CASSSDERNSYTF
cdr3_nt: TGTGCCAGCAGTTCGGACGAGAGGAATAGCTACACCTTC

d_call: NA
v_call: TRBV27
clone_size: once
j_call: TRBJ2-7
cdr3_aa: CASSLSYSYEQYF
cdr3_nt: TGTGCCAGCAGTTTATCCTATTCTTACGAGCAGTACTTC

d_call: NA
v_call: TRBV7-9
clone_size: NA
j_call: TRBJ2-1
cdr3_aa: CASSSRSAEQFF
cdr3_nt: TGTGCCAGCAGCTCACGGTCCGCTGAGCAGTTCTTC

d_call: NA
v_call: TRBV19
clone_size: NA
j_call: TRBJ2-2
cdr3_aa: CASSMGSGELFF
cdr3_nt: TGTGCCAGTAGTATGGGGTCCGGGGAGCTGTTTTTT

d_call: NA
v_call: TRBV20-1
clone_size: NA
j_call: TRBJ2-1
cdr3_aa: CSAAVTEQFF
cdr3_nt: TGCAGTGCCGCGGTTACTGAGCAGTTCTTC

d_call: NA
v_call: TRBV9
clone_size: once
j_call: TRBJ1-1
cdr3_aa: CASSVAMGRGTEAFF
cdr3_nt: TGTGCCAGCAGCGTAGCTATGGGCCGCGGCACTGAAGCTTTCTTT

d_call: NA
v_call: TRBV27
clone_size: NA
j_call: TRBJ2-7
cdr3_aa: CASSLAGLEGIHEQYF
cdr3_nt: TGTGCCAGCAGTTTAGCCGGCTTGGAGGGGATACACGAGCAGTACTTC

d_call: NA
v_call: TRBV9
clone_size: NA
j_call: TRBJ2-5
cdr3_aa: CASSGRGAGETQYF
cdr3_nt: TGTGCCAGCAGCGGCAGGGGGGCGGGAGAGACCCAGTACTTC

d_call: TRBD2
v_call: TRBV9
clone_size: NA
j_call: TRBJ2-3
cdr3_aa: CASSKPIAGRDTDTQYF
cdr3_nt: TGTGCCAGCAGCAAACCCATAGCGGGAAGGGACACAGATACGCAGTATTTT

d_call: NA
v_call: TRBV9
clone_size: NA
j_call: TRBJ1-2
cdr3_aa: CASSPENIANYGYTF
cdr3_nt: TGTGCCAGCAGCCCGGAGAATATAGCTAACTATGGCTACACCTTC

d_call: TRBD1
v_call: TRBV4-2
clone_size: NA
j_call: TRBJ1-6
cdr3_aa: CASSPGTEDNSPLHF
cdr3_nt: TGTGCCAGCAGCCCGGGGACAGAAGATAATTCACCCCTCCACTTT

d_call: NA
v_call: TRBV9
clone_size: NA
j_call: TRBJ2-1
cdr3_aa: CASSDSGLFREQFF
cdr3_nt: TGTGCCAGCAGCGACTCGGGACTTTTTAGAGAGCAGTTCTTC

d_call: NA
v_call: TRBV9
clone_size: NA
j_call: TRBJ1-2
cdr3_aa: CASSVAGWGDYGYTF
cdr3_nt: TGTGCCAGCAGCGTAGCGGGGTGGGGGGACTATGGCTACACCTTC

d_call: TRBD2
v_call: TRBV15
clone_size: NA
j_call: TRBJ2-1
cdr3_aa: CATSETSGGAYEQFF
cdr3_nt: TGTGCCACCAGCGAGACTAGCGGGGGGGCCTATGAGCAGTTCTTC

d_call: NA
v_call: TRBV5-1
clone_size: once
j_call: TRBJ2-5
cdr3_aa: CASSLVGSSRETQYF
cdr3_nt: TGCGCCAGCAGCTTGGTGGGGTCTTCCCGAGAGACCCAGTACTTC

d_call: NA
v_call: TRBV4-3
clone_size: NA
j_call: TRBJ2-3
cdr3_aa: CASSQDDADTQYF
cdr3_nt: TGCGCCAGCAGCCAAGATGACGCAGATACGCAGTATTTT

d_call: TRBD1
v_call: TRBV6-5
clone_size: NA
j_call: TRBJ2-7
cdr3_aa: CASSSGGQYEQYF
cdr3_nt: TGTGCCAGCAGTTCAGGGGGCCAGTACGAGCAGTACTTC

d_call: NA
v_call: TRBV7-6
clone_size: NA
j_call: TRBJ1-2
cdr3_aa: CASSSGPNYGYTF
cdr3_nt: TGTGCCAGCAGCTCGGGACCAAACTATGGCTACACCTTC

d_call: NA
v_call: TRBV7-8
clone_size: NA
j_call: TRBJ1-1
cdr3_aa: CASSLRNGGMNTEAFF
cdr3_nt: TGTGCCAGCAGCTTAAGGAACGGGGGGATGAACACTGAAGCTTTCTTT

d_call: TRBD2
v_call: TRBV5-1
clone_size: NA
j_call: TRBJ2-7
cdr3_aa: CASSLGSGGSYEQYF
cdr3_nt: TGCGCCAGCAGCTTGGGTAGCGGGGGGTCGTACGAGCAGTACTTC

d_call: NA
v_call: TRBV6-4
clone_size: NA
j_call: TRBJ2-6
cdr3_aa: CASSPKCPRQSRANVLTF
cdr3_nt: TGTGCCAGCAGTCCAAAATGCCCACGACAAAGTCGGGCCAACGTCCTGACTTTC

d_call: TRBD2
v_call: TRBV12-5
clone_size: NA
j_call: TRBJ2-7
cdr3_aa: CASGLTSGGASYEQYF
cdr3_nt: TGTGCTAGTGGTTTGACAAGCGGGGGGGCCTCCTACGAGCAGTACTTC

d_call: TRBD2
v_call: TRBV19
clone_size: NA
j_call: TRBJ2-3
cdr3_aa: CASSIIWRGGTDTQYF
cdr3_nt: TGTGCCAGTAGTATTATTTGGCGGGGGGGGACAGATACGCAGTATTTT

d_call: NA
v_call: TRBV14
clone_size: NA
j_call: TRBJ2-2
cdr3_aa: CASSRSGDGELFF
cdr3_nt: TGTGCCAGCAGCCGATCGGGAGACGGGGAGCTGTTTTTT

d_call: TRBD2
v_call: TRBV27
clone_size: once
j_call: TRBJ2-5
cdr3_aa: CASMASGGEVQETQYF
cdr3_nt: TGTGCCAGCATGGCTAGCGGGGGGGAGGTACAAGAGACCCAGTACTTC

d_call: TRBD1
v_call: TRBV4-1
clone_size: few
j_call: TRBJ2-7
cdr3_aa: CASSWTGGDYEQYF
cdr3_nt: TGCGCCAGCAGCTGGACAGGGGGGGATTACGAGCAGTACTTC

d_call: TRBD1
v_call: TRBV19
clone_size: NA
j_call: TRBJ1-1
cdr3_aa: CASSLDRGTEAFF
cdr3_nt: TGTGCCAGTAGTCTCGACAGGGGTACTGAAGCTTTCTTT

d_call: TRBD1
v_call: TRBV19
clone_size: NA
j_call: TRBJ2-7
cdr3_aa: CASSIGQGYEQYF
cdr3_nt: TGTGCCAGTAGTATCGGACAGGGCTACGAGCAGTACTTC

d_call: NA
v_call: TRBV7-5
clone_size: NA
j_call: TRBJ2-7
cdr3_aa: CVRSPYRTPQGIRSYEQYF
cdr3_nt: TGTGTCAGAAGCCCGTACCGAACACCTCAGGGAATTCGGTCCTACGAGCAGTACTTC

d_call: NA
v_call: TRBV18
clone_size: NA
j_call: TRBJ1-2
cdr3_aa: CASSPRATQVGGYTF
cdr3_nt: TGTGCCAGCTCACCACGGGCGACCCAGGTTGGAGGCTACACCTTC

d_call: TRBD1
v_call: TRBV25-1
clone_size: NA
j_call: TRBJ2-7
cdr3_aa: CASSDDTGTGVSYEQYF
cdr3_nt: TGTGCCAGCAGTGATGACACCGGGACAGGGGTCTCCTACGAGCAGTACTTC

d_call: NA
v_call: TRBV5-4
clone_size: NA
j_call: TRBJ2-6
cdr3_aa: CASSLQIVNSGANVLTF
cdr3_nt: TGTGCCAGCAGCTTGCAGATAGTAAATTCTGGGGCCAACGTCCTGACTTTC

d_call: TRBD1
v_call: TRBV4-3
clone_size: NA
j_call: TRBJ2-3
cdr3_aa: CASSQDRGTVPDTQYF
cdr3_nt: TGCGCCAGCAGCCAAGACCGAGGGACAGTCCCAGATACGCAGTATTTT

d_call: NA
v_call: TRBV6-5
clone_size: NA
j_call: TRBJ2-7
cdr3_aa: CASSYLQPHYEQYF
cdr3_nt: TGTGCCAGCAGTTACCTCCAGCCCCACTACGAGCAGTACTTC

d_call: NA
v_call: TRBV4-1
clone_size: NA
j_call: TRBJ2-7
cdr3_aa: CASSQVTGETYEQYF
cdr3_nt: TGCGCCAGCAGCCAAGTGACGGGGGAAACCTACGAGCAGTACTTC

d_call: NA
v_call: TRBV7-8
clone_size: once
j_call: TRBJ1-5
cdr3_aa: CASSLVPGSGRPQHF
cdr3_nt: TGTGCCAGCAGCTTAGTGCCGGGGAGCGGACGACCCCAGCATTTT

d_call: NA
v_call: TRBV27
clone_size: NA
j_call: TRBJ2-1
cdr3_aa: CASSLGASPREQFF
cdr3_nt: TGTGCCAGCAGTTTAGGGGCTAGCCCTCGGGAGCAGTTCTTC

d_call: NA
v_call: TRBV9
clone_size: NA
j_call: TRBJ1-1
cdr3_aa: CASSAFQNTEAFF
cdr3_nt: TGTGCCAGCAGCGCCTTCCAGAACACTGAAGCTTTCTTT

d_call: TRBD2
v_call: TRBV6-1
clone_size: NA
j_call: TRBJ2-7
cdr3_aa: CASSDSGFYEQYF
cdr3_nt: TGTGCCAGCAGCGATAGCGGGTTCTACGAGCAGTACTTC

d_call: NA
v_call: TRBV2
clone_size: NA
j_call: TRBJ1-1
cdr3_aa: CASRRAGPNTEAFF
cdr3_nt: TGTGCCAGCAGGAGGGCAGGGCCGAACACTGAAGCTTTCTTT

d_call: NA
v_call: TRBV19
clone_size: NA
j_call: TRBJ2-7
cdr3_aa: CASSSGAGPYEQYF
cdr3_nt: TGTGCCAGTAGTAGTGGAGCGGGCCCCTACGAGCAGTACTTC

d_call: NA
v_call: TRBV15
clone_size: NA
j_call: TRBJ2-3
cdr3_aa: CATSRETRAARSTDTQYF
cdr3_nt: TGTGCCACCAGCAGAGAGACCCGGGCCGCTAGAAGCACAGATACGCAGTATTTT

d_call: NA
v_call: TRBV27
clone_size: NA
j_call: TRBJ2-7
cdr3_aa: CASSSSEGPSYEQYF
cdr3_nt: TGTGCCAGCAGTTCGTCAGAGGGCCCTTCCTACGAGCAGTACTTC

d_call: NA
v_call: TRBV19
clone_size: NA
j_call: TRBJ1-1
cdr3_aa: CASSTRAGWNTEAFF
cdr3_nt: TGTGCCAGTAGTACCAGGGCAGGGTGGAACACTGAAGCTTTCTTT

d_call: TRBD1
v_call: TRBV14
clone_size: NA
j_call: TRBJ1-4
cdr3_aa: CASSQAGQGATNEKLFF
cdr3_nt: TGTGCCAGCAGCCAAGCCGGACAGGGGGCAACTAATGAAAAACTGTTTTTT

d_call: NA
v_call: TRBV13
clone_size: once
j_call: TRBJ2-5
cdr3_aa: CASSLSGEETQYF
cdr3_nt: TGTGCCAGCAGCTTATCCGGGGAAGAGACCCAGTACTTC

d_call: NA
v_call: TRBV4-3
clone_size: medium-sized
j_call: TRBJ1-1
cdr3_aa: CASSQEVSLEAFF
cdr3_nt: TGCGCCAGCAGCCAAGAAGTTAGCCTTGAAGCTTTCTTT